The 26 T cell receptor beta chains presented below share a single source sample, sequenced in a study of blood T cell repertoires in COVID-19. Method: immunoSEQ multiplex PCR; TCRdb's copy keeps in-frame clones and lacks some. The table shows approximately 250,000 clones, with around four fifths occurring only once. The sample was peripheral blood. Every receptor here comes from a man between 60 and 70 years old who had recovered from COVID-19.

This clone was counted between two and nine times. The chain employs TRBV5-6 and TRBJ2-7; the D gene is possibly TRBD1 (5 bases). There are 15 residues in the CDR3. Germline CDR1 and CDR2: SGHDT and YYEEEE. With 1 base removed from V and 6 bases from J, the gap between germline ends came to 17 bases. CDR3 region: CASSLPQGSAREQYF. DNA for the CDR3: TGTGCCAGCAGCTTGCCTCAGGGCTCCGCCCGCGAGCAGTACTTC.

The chain uses TRBV30 and TRBJ1-4, with no clear D. The CDR3 has 13 residues. Trimming took off 2 bases at V and 3 bases at J, with 7 bases between the two ends. Germline-derived CDR1 and CDR2 are GTSNPN and SVGIG (reference sequence). The CDR3 region is CAWSLGANEKLFF. In nucleotides, the CDR3 is TGTGCCTGGAGTCTCGGAGCTAATGAAAAACTGTTTTTT. The full variable domain, rest sourced from reference TRBV30 and TRBJ1-4, is SQTIHQWPATLVQPVGSPLSLECTVEGTSNPNLYWYRQAAGRGLQLLFYSVGIGQISSEVPQNLSASRPQDRQFILSSKKLLLSDSGFYLCAWSLGANEKLFFGSGTQLSVL.

V and J are TRBV6-5 and TRBJ1-2, with 7 nucleotides matching TRBD1. CDR1 is MNHEY, CDR2 SVGAGI, per germline. The J segment lost 4 bases and the V segment lost 5 bases, leaving 10 bases of the junction unmatched. This CDR3 is 15 amino acids long. The CDR3 loop reads CASSPTRGGIYGYTF. CDR3 nucleotide sequence: TGTGCCAGCAGTCCGACCAGAGGGGGCATCTATGGCTACACCTTC.

The chain uses TRBV7-2 and TRBJ1-3; 9 bases agree with TRBD1. The length of the CDR3 is 15 residues. Germline values: CDR1 SGHTA, CDR2 FQGNSA. The V gene end was trimmed by 5 bases and the J gene end by 3 bases; junction bases not matched to a gene: 5. This chain's CDR3 is CASSPNRGRGNTIYF. The CDR3 coding sequence is TGTGCCAGCAGCCCGAACAGGGGGCGTGGAAACACCATATATTTT.

This clone was counted a single time. The same CDR3 is also encoded by other DNA sequences in this sample. The chain has TRBV5-1 and TRBJ2-7; 8 bases agree with TRBD1. Germline assignment: CDR1 SGHRS and CDR2 YFSETQ. CDR3 length: 14 amino acids. V dropped 5 bases and J dropped 0; count of bases not matched to a gene: 4. CDR3 sequence reads: CASSLGQGSYEQYF. The CDR3 DNA is TGCGCCAGCAGTCTAGGACAGGGCTCCTACGAGCAGTACTTC.

This chain uses TRBV5-1 with TRBJ2-3; D unclear. Germline V lookup: CDR1 SGHRS, CDR2 YFSETQ. CDR3 size: 12 residues. V was clipped by 4 bases and J by 3 bases, with 6 bases between them. CDR3 loop: CASSHETDTQYF. In DNA, the CDR3 is TGCGCCAGCAGCCATGAGACAGATACGCAGTATTTT.

The chain joins TRBV24-1 to TRBJ2-1; 11 positions agree with TRBD1. The germline V gene has CDR1 KGHDR and CDR2 SFDVKD. The V and J ends lost 7 bases and 7 bases, in that order; junction bases with no gene match: 5. This CDR3 contains 14 residues. The CDR3 is CATRGTGGYNEQFF. As DNA, the CDR3 is TGTGCCACCAGAGGGACAGGGGGATATAATGAGCAGTTCTTC.

The J gene is TRBJ2-7, the V gene TRBV18; TRBD1 matches at 7 bases. The trim removed 5 bases at V and 3 bases at J, leaving 4 bases unmatched. From germline, CDR1 is KGHSH and CDR2 LQKENI. The CDR3 is made up of 13 amino acids. The CDR3 protein is CASSTGQNYEQYF. The CDR3 DNA follows: TGTGCCAGCTCAACGGGACAGAACTACGAGCAGTACTTC. The variable domain in full, completed from reference TRBV18 and TRBJ2-7, reads NAGVMQNPRHLVRRRGQEARLRCSPMKGHSHVYWYRQLPEEGLKFMVYLQKENIIDESGMPKERFSAEFPKEGPSILRIQQVVRGDSAAYFCASSTGQNYEQYFGPGTRLTVT.

This clone was detected only a few times. The rearrangement joins TRBV12-3 or TRBV12-4 to TRBJ1-2; TRBD1 matches 8 bases. The CDR3 runs 13 residues. V was clipped by 5 bases and J by 2 bases; unmatched bases: 1. CDR3 residues: CASSRTGNYGYTF. Written as DNA, the CDR3 is TGTGCCAGCAGTCGGACAGGGAACTATGGCTACACCTTC.

The chain joins TRBV5-1 to TRBJ1-1, with 8 bases identical to TRBD1. Germline CDR1 and CDR2: SGHRS and YFSETQ. V was clipped by 3 bases and J by 6 bases; unmatched bases: 4. The CDR3 is 13 residues long. The DNA of the CDR3 is TGCGCCAGCAGCTCCACAGGGGGAGCTGAAGCTTTCTTT. It encodes CASSSTGGAEAFF.

CDR3 in amino acids: CASSIGTGQVTDTQYF. The CDR3 DNA sequence: TGTGCCAGTAGTATTGGGACGGGACAGGTGACAGATACGCAGTATTTT. The rearrangement joins TRBV19 to TRBJ2-3; 8 bases line up with TRBD1. The J segment lost 3 bases and the V segment lost 3 bases, leaving 8 bases of the junction unmatched. This CDR3 has 16 amino acids. Looked up from germline, CDR1 is LNHDA and CDR2 is SQIVND (reference sequence).

This chain joins TRBV5-1 and TRBJ2-2; 14 nucleotides match TRBD2. After removal of 3 bases from V and 1 base from J, the junction contained 2 bases not matched to a gene. The germline V gene encodes CDR1 SGHRS and CDR2 YFSETQ. The CDR3 spans 17 residues. CDR3: CASSWTSGGRNTGELFF. The CDR3 DNA reads TGCGCCAGCAGCTGGACTAGCGGGGGGCGGAACACCGGGGAGCTGTTTTTT.

This sequence joins TRBV7-9 and TRBJ2-5; maybe TRBD2 (5 bases). Germline lookup yields CDR1 SEHNR and CDR2 FQNEAQ (reference sequence). CDR3 length equals 14 residues. Deletions cut 1 base from V and 5 bases from J, with 11 bases between. The DNA of the CDR3 is TGTGCCAGCAGCTTAGAAGCTAGGACTGAGACCCAGTACTTC. This codes for CASSLEARTETQYF.

The chain couples TRBV7-8 to TRBJ2-1; 9 nucleotides line up with TRBD1. The V segment lost 4 bases and the J segment 1 base; nucleotides outside the gene matches: 2. Germline V gene sequence: CDR1 SGHVS, CDR2 FQNEAQ. The CDR3 is 15 residues long. The CDR3: CASSSDRGSYNEQFF. CDR3 sequence (DNA): TGTGCCAGCAGCTCAGACAGGGGGTCCTACAATGAGCAGTTCTTC.

The chain is built from TRBV9 and TRBJ1-5, with 8 bases lining up with TRBD1. There are 15 residues in the CDR3. CDR1 and CDR2 from the germline V gene are SGDLS and YYNGEE. The V gene end was trimmed by 3 bases and the J gene end by 5 bases; junction bases not matched to a gene: 7. The DNA for the CDR3 is TGTGCCAGCAGCGCACAGGGGGAATCTTATCAGCCCCAGCATTTT. Encoded protein: CASSAQGESYQPQHF. The whole variable domain, filled in from reference TRBV9 and TRBJ1-5, reads DSGVTQTPKHLITATGQRVTLRCSPRSGDLSVYWYQQSLDQGLQFLIQYYNGEERAKGNILERFSAQQFPDLHSELNLSSLELGDSALYFCASSAQGESYQPQHFGDGTRLSIL.

The V call is TRBV5-1, the J call TRBJ2-3, with 8 bases lining up with TRBD2. CDR1 and CDR2 (germline): SGHRS, YFSETQ. Trimming at V came to 4 bases and at J to 3 bases, leaving 10 bases not matched to a gene. The CDR3 runs 16 residues. In DNA form, the CDR3 reads TGCGCCAGCAGCCCGGGAACTAGCGGCCCTACAGATACGCAGTATTTT. It yields the protein CASSPGTSGPTDTQYF.

V and J are TRBV7-2 and TRBJ2-5; D is perhaps TRBD2 (5 bases). V lost 2 bases and J lost 1, with 11 bases in between. The CDR3 loop spans 15 amino acids. Looked up from germline, CDR1 is SGHTA and CDR2 is FQGNSA. In DNA, the CDR3 is TGTGCCAGCAGCTTATCGAGACTACTCCAAGAGACCCAGTACTTC. Its translation is CASSLSRLLQETQYF.

V is TRBV18 and J is TRBJ2-7; 8 bases line up with TRBD1. This CDR3 comprises 14 residues. Unmatched junction bases numbered 4, after V lost 1 base and J lost 5 bases. From germline, CDR1 is KGHSH and CDR2 LQKENI. The chain's CDR3 is CASSPRRGQDEQYF. The DNA for the CDR3 is TGTGCCAGCTCACCACGCAGGGGACAGGACGAGCAGTACTTC.

The count of this clone is one. This rearrangement joins TRBV28 to TRBJ2-7; 10 bases map to TRBD1. J gave up 6 bases and V 5 bases, and 10 bases lay outside the gene matches. This CDR3 comprises 15 residues. Germline CDR1 MDHEN, CDR2 SYDVKM. The CDR3 DNA reads as TGTGCCAGCAGTGGTCCGGGACAGGGGCTCTCCGAGCAGTACTTC. This encodes CASSGPGQGLSEQYF.

V is TRBV18 and J is TRBJ2-2, with D maybe TRBD1 (6 bases). The V gene lost 0 bases and the J gene lost 2 bases, with 10 bases spanning the gap. This CDR3 spans 16 amino acids. Germline V gene data show CDR1 as KGHSH and CDR2 as LQKENI. The CDR3 protein is CASSPPGHENTGELFF. The CDR3 DNA is TGTGCCAGCTCACCACCGGGACACGAAAACACCGGGGAGCTGTTTTTT.

V usage is TRBV6-6 and J usage is TRBJ2-5; D unclear. Germline V gene data show CDR1 as MNHNY and CDR2 as SVGAGI (reference sequence). This CDR3 comprises 15 residues. V gave up 2 bases and J gave up 0 bases, with 10 bases separating them. This CDR3 is CASSYGRRDQETQYF. For the CDR3, the DNA is TGTGCCAGCAGTTACGGTCGAAGAGACCAAGAGACCCAGTACTTC.

The gene calls are TRBV6-5 and TRBJ1-2; TRBD1 agrees at 10 bases. Trimming at V came to 2 bases and at J to 8 bases, leaving 5 bases not matched to a gene. CDR1 is MNHEY, CDR2 SVGAGI, per germline. The CDR3 consists of 14 residues. DNA of the CDR3: TGTGCCAGCAGTTACACGGGACAGGGGCAAGGCTACACCTTC. This sequence encodes CASSYTGQGQGYTF.

This chain uses TRBV5-5 with TRBJ2-3, with 11 bases identical to TRBD2. CDR1 is SGHKS, CDR2 YYEKEE, per germline (reference sequence). The CDR3 is 16 residues long. The ends lost 2 bases at V and 4 bases at J; junction bases unmatched: 6. CDR3 DNA sequence: TGTGCCAGCAGCTTTGTGCTAGCGGGAGGTGCAGATACGCAGTATTTT. Translation: CASSFVLAGGADTQYF.

The chain has TRBV2 and TRBJ2-7; TRBD1 might be the D (6 bases). V shed 6 bases and J shed 0 bases, with 18 bases lying between them. The germline V gene encodes CDR1 SNHLY and CDR2 FYNNEI. This CDR3 is built from 16 residues. The CDR3 nucleotides read TGTGCCAGCAGGGACTCTTTCAGGGGCCGCTCCTACGAGCAGTACTTC. Protein sequence: CASRDSFRGRSYEQYF.

This rearrangement joins TRBV6-6 to TRBJ2-1, with 9 bases lining up with TRBD2. Germline V lookup: CDR1 MNHNY, CDR2 SVGAGI (reference sequence). The junction had 8 bases not matched to a gene; V was cut back by 5 bases and J by 3 bases. This CDR3 region has 16 residues. The DNA for the CDR3 is TGTGCCAGCAGTCCCCAAGCGGGGGGACTCTACAATGAGCAGTTCTTC. This codes for CASSPQAGGLYNEQFF.

This chain uses TRBV11-2 with TRBJ2-1; D gene unclear. Germline CDR1 SGHAT, CDR2 FQNNGV. CDR3 length equals 16 residues. The V end was cut by 4 bases, the J end by 0 bases, with 13 bases between. The CDR3 bases are TGTGCCAGCAGCTCCCCGAGAGGCCGCTCCTACAATGAGCAGTTCTTC. Its translation is CASSSPRGRSYNEQFF.